These 18 T cell receptor beta chains came from one sample sequenced in a study of blood T cells in healthy people across ages. Through a sample-barcoded 5' primer and a J-beta primer mix, a second PCR was run for roughly 6 to 12 cycles. TCRdb passed the 5' RACE reads through MiXCR, listing each CDR3 protein once. The data contain about 1 million distinct CDR3 sequences, more than 35% of them singletons. Sequenced: blood. The receptors here all came from a woman aged 55-75 years in good health.

This clonotype has only a few counts. V is TRBV27 and J is TRBJ2-4; tentatively, D is TRBD1 (6 bases). The DNA end lines up better with TRBJ2-7; the J call may be wrong. This CDR3 spans 14 amino acids. CDR1 is MNHEY and CDR2 is SMNVEV in the germline V gene (reference sequence). The CDR3 here is CASSFSRDTLEQYF. The DNA for the CDR3 is TGTGCCAGCAGTTTCTCCCGGGACACCCTCGAGCAGTACTTC.

V and J are TRBV18 and TRBJ2-2, with 9 positions matching TRBD1. Germline trimming cut 3 bases from V and 7 bases from J; bases unmatched to any gene: 6. The CDR3 extends over 15 amino acids. Germline lookup yields CDR1 KGHSH and CDR2 LQKENI. CDR3 nucleotide sequence: TGTGCCAGCTCACCTGACAGGGGGTTCGACGGGGAGCTGTTTTTT. Its protein is CASSPDRGFDGELFF.

The table lists this clonotype with a count of one. This rearrangement joins TRBV9 to TRBJ2-2; maybe TRBD1 (6 bases). Germline CDR1 and CDR2: SGDLS and YYNGEE. V gave up 6 bases and J gave up 7 bases, with 13 bases separating them. The CDR3 runs to 13 residues. The CDR3 is CASIWGQSGELFF. DNA for the CDR3: TGTGCCAGCATCTGGGGGCAGAGCGGGGAGCTGTTTTTT. Using reference TRBV9 and TRBJ2-2 for the parts outside the CDR3, the full variable domain is DSGVTQTPKHLITATGQRVTLRCSPRSGDLSVYWYQQSLDQGLQFLIQYYNGEERAKGNILERFSAQQFPDLHSELNLSSLELGDSALYFCASIWGQSGELFFGEGSRLTVL.

This clonotype came up a few times. The CDR3 sequence is CASSVGVRGGNEQFF. The DNA of the CDR3 is TGTGCCAGCAGCGTAGGAGTCAGGGGTGGCAATGAGCAGTTCTTC. The chain links TRBV9 to TRBJ2-1, with D possibly being TRBD1 (6 bases). With 0 bases removed from V and 6 bases from J, the gap between germline ends came to 13 bases. This CDR3 region has 15 residues. Germline loops: CDR1 SGDLS, CDR2 YYNGEE.

This clonotype has at least ten counts. The rearrangement joins TRBV29-1 to TRBJ2-5; D is perhaps TRBD2 (6 bases). Germline values: CDR1 SQVTM, CDR2 ANQGSEA. V shed 6 bases and J shed 6 bases, with 23 bases lying between them. The CDR3 spans 15 residues. CDR3 nucleotides: TGCAGCGTCCGAGAGGTTGTGGCAGGAGGGAAGACCCAGTACTTC. Protein product: CSVREVVAGGKTQYF.

V gene TRBV5-4 combines with J gene TRBJ2-2; the D is unclear. From germline, CDR1 is SGHNT and CDR2 YYREEE (reference sequence). The CDR3 has 12 amino acids. Trimming stripped 1 base from V and 6 bases from J, with 4 bases between. CDR3 residues: CASSLQSGELFF. The DNA for the CDR3 is TGTGCCAGCAGCTTGCAGTCCGGGGAGCTGTTTTTT.

This clonotype was picked up one time. The chain combines TRBV7-2 with TRBJ2-4; 15 bases align to TRBD2. The J call may be mistaken, given a closer DNA end match to TRBJ2-7. The CDR3 has 18 amino acids. CDR1 SGHTA and CDR2 FQGNSA come from the germline V gene. CDR3 sequence (DNA): TGTGCCAGCAGCTTAGGAGGTGGACTAGCGGGAGGGCCCCACGAGCAGTACTTC. Amino acids: CASSLGGGLAGGPHEQYF.

The genes are TRBV6-6 and TRBJ1-1; D is undetermined. V dropped 6 bases and J dropped 6 bases, with 8 bases sitting between them. CDR3 length: 11 amino acids. Germline V gene data show CDR1 as MNHNY and CDR2 as SVGAGI (reference sequence). The DNA of the CDR3 is TGTGCCAGCAGCCCCGCCCCTGAAGCTTTCTTT. Amino acids: CASSPAPEAFF.

This clonotype came up a few times. In DNA, the CDR3 is TGTGCCAGCAGAGGACAGGGGGGCCAAGAGACCCAGTACTTC. Encoded protein: CASRGQGGQETQYF. The chain employs TRBV6-6 and TRBJ2-5; the match to TRBD1 covers 10 bases. This CDR3 spans 14 amino acids. Germline trimming cut 6 bases from V and 1 base from J; bases unmatched to any gene: 2. Per germline, CDR1 MNHNY and CDR2 SVGAGI (reference sequence).

A few counts support this clonotype. The rearrangement uses TRBV15 and TRBJ2-5; no definite D call. The germline gives CDR1 LNHNV, CDR2 YYDKDF (reference sequence). Trimming shortened V by 0 bases and J by 0 bases, and 11 bases separated the two germline ends. The CDR3 has 16 amino acids. Here the CDR3 reads CATSRERSGHQETQYF. DNA of the CDR3: TGTGCCACCAGCAGAGAGCGATCTGGACACCAAGAGACCCAGTACTTC.

Written as DNA, the CDR3 is TGTGCCAGCAGCCGAGGGGGGTGGGCGAGAGAAAATGAGCAGTTCTTC. Its translation is CASSRGGWARENEQFF. The rearrangement links TRBV12-3 or TRBV12-4 to TRBJ2-1; D tentatively reads TRBD1 or TRBD2 (6 bases each). V shed 6 bases and J shed 7 bases, with 22 bases lying between them. The CDR3 length is 16 residues.

The chain employs TRBV25-1 and TRBJ2-1; TRBD1 agrees at 9 bases. The V segment lost 4 bases and the J segment 2 bases; nucleotides outside the gene matches: 3. Germline loops: CDR1 MGHDK, CDR2 SYGVNS. CDR3 size: 15 residues. As DNA, the CDR3 is TGTGCCAGCAGTGGGGGACAGGGACCCTACAATGAGCAGTTCTTC. Translated: CASSGGQGPYNEQFF.

This clonotype was counted a few times. V is TRBV4-2 and J is TRBJ2-3, with TRBD2 matching 7 bases. V was pared by 1 base and J by 1 base, with 11 bases of the junction left unmatched. Germline V lookup: CDR1 LGHNA, CDR2 YNFKEQ. The CDR3 runs 18 residues. CDR3 in DNA: TGTGCCAGCAGCCAAGGAGCGCAGGCGGGAGTAGGCACAGATACGCAGTATTTT. Amino acid sequence: CASSQGAQAGVGTDTQYF.

This clonotype was counted a few times. The chain has TRBV27 and TRBJ2-7, with 12 bases matching TRBD2. CDR3 length: 17 residues. Trimming cost V 3 bases and J 3 bases; bases outside gene matches: 9. Germline V gives CDR1 MNHEY, CDR2 SMNVEV (reference sequence). CDR3 nucleotides: TGTGCCAGCAGTTTCCAGCCGTTGACTAGCGGGAGCTACGAGCAGTACTTC. Residues: CASSFQPLTSGSYEQYF.

This rearrangement joins TRBV4-2 to TRBJ2-1, with D possibly TRBD1 on 5 matching bases. The CDR3 extends over 15 amino acids. Trimming pared 0 bases from V and 0 bases from J, leaving 6 bases between. Looked up from germline, CDR1 is LGHNA and CDR2 is YNFKEQ. CDR3 in amino acids: CASSQDQGSYNEQFF. For the CDR3, the DNA is TGTGCCAGCAGCCAAGATCAGGGCTCCTACAATGAGCAGTTCTTC.

The gene calls are TRBV20-1 and TRBJ1-1; TRBD1 agrees at 11 bases. There are 15 residues in the CDR3. V trimming: 3 bases; J trimming: 2 bases; junction bases outside the gene matches: 5. Germline CDR1 and CDR2: DFQATT and SNEGSKA (reference sequence). In DNA form, the CDR3 reads TGCAGTGCTAGGCCGGGACAGGGGGTTAACACTGAAGCTTTCTTT. It yields the protein CSARPGQGVNTEAFF.

This clonotype was seen only a few times. This chain joins TRBV27 and TRBJ2-3; no clear D. The CDR3 has 15 residues. V was trimmed by 3 bases and J by 0 bases, leaving 10 bases between them. Germline CDR1 MNHEY, CDR2 SMNVEV (reference sequence). The CDR3 sequence is CASSFEPISTDTQYF. CDR3 nucleotides: TGTGCCAGCAGTTTTGAGCCGATTAGCACAGATACGCAGTATTTT.

This rearrangement joins TRBV3-1 to TRBJ2-5; the match to TRBD2 covers 11 bases. This CDR3 is 17 amino acids long. Germline V gene lookup returns CDR1 LGHDT and CDR2 YNNKEL (reference sequence). V shed 6 bases and J 2 bases; nucleotides not matched to a gene: 11. CDR3 region: CASRDGLAGLGQETQYF. In nucleotides, the CDR3 is TGTGCCAGCAGGGACGGACTAGCGGGTCTCGGGCAAGAGACCCAGTACTTC.